Each of the 9 T cell receptor beta chains below was sequenced from the same sample in a study of control samples from healthy donors and cancer patients. The repertoire was sequenced with immunoSEQ multiplex PCR; TCRdb's copy has only in-frame clones and lacks some. The data show roughly 98,000 clones, with 85% to 95% seen just once and 8% to 9.5% held by the top ten. Sequencing was performed on blood. These receptors came from a man aged 18 to 29 in good health.

The genes are TRBV5-5 and TRBJ2-3, with 8 bases identical to TRBD2. The CDR3 is 16 residues long. From germline, CDR1 is SGHKS and CDR2 YYEKEE (reference sequence). The J segment lost 4 bases and the V segment lost 6 bases, leaving 13 bases of the junction unmatched. CDR3 DNA: TGTGCCAGCATGCGCATAGCGGGAAGTTTTTCAGATACGCAGTATTTT. Its protein is CASMRIAGSFSDTQYF.

The rearrangement links TRBV2 to TRBJ1-1, with D possibly matching TRBD1 (5 bases). This CDR3 has 13 amino acids. V was shortened by 8 bases and J by 1 base, with 11 bases between the two germline ends. CDR1 SNHLY and CDR2 FYNNEI come from the germline V gene. The CDR3 spells CASSGPQNTEAFF. CDR3 sequence (DNA): TGTGCCAGCTCGGGGCCTCAGAACACTGAAGCTTTCTTT. The full variable domain, with the rest looked up from reference TRBV2 and TRBJ1-1, is EPEVTQTPSHQVTQMGQEVILRCVPISNHLYFYWYRQILGQKVEFLVSFYNNEISEKSEIFDDQFSVERPDGSNFTLKIRSTKLEDSAMYFCASSGPQNTEAFFGQGTRLTVV.

The chain uses TRBV25-1 and TRBJ1-6, with D unclear. Per the germline V gene, CDR1 is MGHDK and CDR2 is SYGVNS. Trimming left V 3 bases short and J 10 bases short, with 13 bases between. This CDR3 region has 14 residues. The CDR3 region has the DNA TGTGCCAGCAGTGACACCACAGTGGGCTCACCCCTCCACTTT. Protein product: CASSDTTVGSPLHF.

This sequence joins TRBV5-1 and TRBJ1-1; D ambiguous. Deletions cut 4 bases from V and 4 bases from J, with 17 bases between. The germline V gene encodes CDR1 SGHRS and CDR2 YFSETQ. CDR3 length equals 15 residues. The CDR3 protein is CASSPGSVGGTEAFF. For the CDR3, the DNA is TGCGCCAGCAGCCCGGGGTCTGTGGGAGGCACTGAAGCTTTCTTT. Looking up the rest from reference TRBV5-1 and TRBJ1-1 gives the full variable domain: KAGVTQTPRYLIKTRGQQVTLSCSPISGHRSVSWYQQTPGQGLQFLFEYFSETQRNKGNFPGRFSGRQFSNSRSEMNVSTLELGDSALYLCASSPGSVGGTEAFFGQGTRLTVV.

The chain carries TRBV27 and TRBJ1-2; D is possibly TRBD1 (5 bases). The V end lost 2 bases, the J end lost 4 bases, and 23 bases lay between the germline ends. This CDR3 is built from 18 residues. Germline V lookup: CDR1 MNHEY, CDR2 SMNVEV (reference sequence). The CDR3 DNA is TGTGCCAGCAGTTTAGGCCCGATGAGGGGCCGGGTCGGCTATGGCTACACCTTC. Translation: CASSLGPMRGRVGYGYTF.

The J gene is TRBJ2-1, the V gene TRBV30; the D is unclear. Trimming shortened V by 1 base and J by 13 bases, and 17 bases separated the two germline ends. The CDR3 contains 13 residues. CDR1 is GTSNPN and CDR2 is SVGIG in the germline V gene (reference sequence). The CDR3 DNA follows: TGTGCCTGGAGTGCAAGACGTCGTGGCGGCCAGTTCTTC. Translating gives CAWSARRRGGQFF.

This rearrangement joins TRBV19 to TRBJ2-2; 8 bases line up with TRBD2. J was trimmed by 6 bases and V by 5 bases; bases with no gene match: 2. The CDR3 spans 13 residues. Germline values: CDR1 LNHDA, CDR2 SQIVND (reference sequence). The CDR3 DNA is TGTGCCAGTAGTTTAGCGGGACCCGGGGAGCTGTTTTTT. Translated: CASSLAGPGELFF.

The chain recombines TRBV5-1 with TRBJ1-6, with TRBD1 as a possible D gene (5 bases). Between the trimmed V and J ends, which lost 3 bases and 4 bases, there was a span of 8 bases. The germline V gene has CDR1 SGHRS and CDR2 YFSETQ. This CDR3 spans 14 amino acids. DNA for the CDR3: TGCGCCAGCAGCTCGGGGGTTTATAATTCACCCCTCCACTTT. It encodes CASSSGVYNSPLHF.

The V and J genes are TRBV6-5 and TRBJ2-1; D is unclear. The CDR3 has 11 amino acids. CDR1 and CDR2 (germline): MNHEY, SVGAGI. With 7 bases removed from V and 9 bases from J, the gap between germline ends came to 10 bases. The CDR3 is CASNTFGEQFF. The CDR3 nucleotides read TGTGCCAGCAATACCTTCGGTGAGCAGTTCTTC.